These T cell receptor beta chains were read from a single sample in a study of T cell clonotyping in hematopoietic cell transplantation. Assay: immunoSEQ multiplex PCR; the TCRdb copy retains only in-frame clones and omits some. The sample lists some 4,200 clones; about 80% were seen once. The sequences come from peripheral blood mononuclear cells, collected 100 days after allogeneic stem cell transplant. These receptors originate from a male patient aged 50 to 59 who had an allogeneic stem cell transplant from an unrelated donor, so the T cells may come from the graft donor. Some clones in this sample may be carry-over from other donors' samples. The CDR3 runs from the conserved cysteine through the conserved F or W. A D gene is named only where the DNA matches it firmly. Size tells how often a clone was seen (once, few, many) or the class of an expanded clone, and some rows leave it out.

V gene: TRBV4-2
clone size: NA
J gene: TRBJ1-2
D gene: TRBD1
CDR3 protein: CASSLGGGADYGYTF
CDR3 DNA: TGTGCCAGCAGCTTGGGAGGGGGCGCGGACTATGGCTACACCTTC

V gene: TRBV14
clone size: NA
J gene: TRBJ1-1
D gene: NA
CDR3 protein: CASSQVVTTGAFF
CDR3 DNA: TGTGCCAGCAGCCAAGTAGTCACCACGGGAGCTTTCTTT

V gene: TRBV6-5
clone size: NA
J gene: TRBJ2-1
D gene: TRBD1
CDR3 protein: CASSPGTGGYNEQFF
CDR3 DNA: TGTGCCAGCAGTCCCGGGACAGGGGGCTACAATGAGCAGTTCTTC

V gene: TRBV19
clone size: NA
J gene: TRBJ2-5
D gene: NA
CDR3 protein: CASSIGGGATQYF
CDR3 DNA: TGTGCCAGTAGTATAGGAGGGGGAGCGACCCAGTACTTC

V gene: TRBV19
clone size: NA
J gene: TRBJ1-5
D gene: NA
CDR3 protein: CASSRLGDNQPQHF
CDR3 DNA: TGTGCCAGTAGCCGGTTAGGGGACAATCAGCCCCAGCATTTT

V gene: TRBV6-5
clone size: NA
J gene: TRBJ2-7
D gene: NA
CDR3 protein: CASSSLTSRRGEQYF
CDR3 DNA: TGTGCCAGCAGTTCTCTTACCTCCCGGCGAGGCGAGCAGTACTTC

V gene: TRBV6-5
clone size: NA
J gene: TRBJ1-6
D gene: TRBD1
CDR3 protein: CASSLKTGGGSPLHF
CDR3 DNA: TGTGCCAGCAGTTTGAAGACAGGGGGCGGTTCACCCCTCCACTTT

V gene: TRBV5-1
clone size: NA
J gene: TRBJ1-1
D gene: NA
CDR3 protein: CASSLVGVNTEAFF
CDR3 DNA: TGCGCCAGCAGCTTGGTGGGGGTGAACACTGAAGCTTTCTTT

V gene: TRBV27
clone size: few
J gene: TRBJ1-1
D gene: TRBD1
CDR3 protein: CASGPWTGAAEAFF
CDR3 DNA: TGTGCCAGCGGACCCTGGACAGGGGCGGCTGAAGCTTTCTTT

V gene: TRBV9
clone size: NA
J gene: TRBJ2-2
D gene: TRBD1
CDR3 protein: CASSKAGTGYTGELFF
CDR3 DNA: TGTGCCAGCAGCAAAGCCGGGACAGGGTACACCGGGGAGCTGTTTTTT

V gene: TRBV28
clone size: NA
J gene: TRBJ1-5
D gene: NA
CDR3 protein: CASSYQGTEAMRQPQHF
CDR3 DNA: TGTGCCAGCAGTTATCAGGGGACTGAGGCAATGCGTCAGCCCCAGCATTTT

V gene: TRBV6-1
clone size: few
J gene: TRBJ1-1
D gene: TRBD1
CDR3 protein: CASSETATGVYTEAFF
CDR3 DNA: TGTGCCAGCAGTGAAACGGCGACAGGGGTTTACACTGAAGCTTTCTTT

V gene: TRBV10-3
clone size: few
J gene: TRBJ1-5
D gene: TRBD1
CDR3 protein: CAISESGTGRNQPQHF
CDR3 DNA: TGTGCCATCAGTGAGTCCGGGACAGGGCGCAATCAGCCCCAGCATTTT

V gene: TRBV5-4
clone size: NA
J gene: TRBJ2-7
D gene: NA
CDR3 protein: CASSRWNSYEQYF
CDR3 DNA: TGTGCCAGCAGCCGATGGAATTCCTACGAGCAGTACTTC

V gene: TRBV19
clone size: few
J gene: TRBJ1-3
D gene: TRBD1
CDR3 protein: CASSPRGQGRNTIYF
CDR3 DNA: TGTGCCAGTAGTCCCCGTGGACAGGGAAGAAACACCATATATTTT

V gene: TRBV15
clone size: NA
J gene: TRBJ1-1
D gene: TRBD1
CDR3 protein: CATSRRQGADTEAFF
CDR3 DNA: TGTGCCACCAGCAGAAGACAGGGGGCGGACACTGAAGCTTTCTTT